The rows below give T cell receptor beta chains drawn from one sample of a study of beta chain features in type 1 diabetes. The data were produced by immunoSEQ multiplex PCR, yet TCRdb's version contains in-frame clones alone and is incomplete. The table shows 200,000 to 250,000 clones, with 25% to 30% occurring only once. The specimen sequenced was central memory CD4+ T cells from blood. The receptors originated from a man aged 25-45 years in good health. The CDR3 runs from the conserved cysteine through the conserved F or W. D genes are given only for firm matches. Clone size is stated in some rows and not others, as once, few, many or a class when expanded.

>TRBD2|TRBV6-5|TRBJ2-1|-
TGTGCCAGCAGTTCCGGGACTAGTAATGAGCAGTTCTTC
CASSSGTSNEQFF
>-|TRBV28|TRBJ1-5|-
TGTGCCAGCAGTTTAAGTACGGGACCGGGAAATCAGCCCCAGCATTTT
CASSLSTGPGNQPQHF
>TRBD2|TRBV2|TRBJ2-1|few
TGTGCCAGCAGTGAAAGGCCCCCTAGCGGGGGTAATGAGCAGTTCTTC
CASSERPPSGGNEQFF
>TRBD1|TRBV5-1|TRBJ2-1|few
TGCGCCAGTAGGGACAGGGGAGGCTCCTACAATGAGCAGTTCTTC
CASRDRGGSYNEQFF
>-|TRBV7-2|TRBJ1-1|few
TGTGCCAGCAGTAAGGGGGACATGAACACTGAAGCTTTCTTT
CASSKGDMNTEAFF
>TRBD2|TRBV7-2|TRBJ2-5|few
TGTGCCAGCCGCCGGGGGGGCAGGGCAGGAGGAGAGACCCAGTACTTC
CASRRGGRAGGETQYF
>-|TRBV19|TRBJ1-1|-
TGTGCCAGTAGTATAAGGGGAGGGTTGGACACTGAAGCTTTCTTT
CASSIRGGLDTEAFF
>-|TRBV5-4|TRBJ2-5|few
TGTGCCATTCGGACAGACCAAGAGACCCAGTACTTC
CAIRTDQETQYF
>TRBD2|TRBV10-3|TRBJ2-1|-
TGTGCCATCAGTTTAGCGGGAGTTTCCAATGAGCAGTTCTTC
CAISLAGVSNEQFF
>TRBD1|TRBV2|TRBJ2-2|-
TGTGCCAGCAGAGGACAGGGATCGGGCACCGGGGAGCTGTTTTTT
CASRGQGSGTGELFF
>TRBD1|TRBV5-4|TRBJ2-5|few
TGTGCCAGCAGTTTCGACAGGGGGTCCGGGGAGACCCAGTACTTC
CASSFDRGSGETQYF
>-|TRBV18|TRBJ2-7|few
TGTGCCAGCTCACCGATCGCATCGGTTGCATCCGAGCAGTACTTC
CASSPIASVASEQYF
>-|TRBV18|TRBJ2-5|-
TGTGCCAGCTCAGTGGCTAGTCAAGAGACCCAGTACTTC
CASSVASQETQYF
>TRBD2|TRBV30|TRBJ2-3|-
TGTGCCTGGAGTGTAGTCGGTAGCGGGAGTACGCAGTATTTT
CAWSVVGSGSTQYF
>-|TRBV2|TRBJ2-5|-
TGTGCCAGCAGTACCGGGACCCTTAGAGGAGAGACCCAGTACTTC
CASSTGTLRGETQYF
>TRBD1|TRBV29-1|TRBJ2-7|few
TGCAGCGTTGCAGGACAGGGGGCCCACGAGCAGTACTTC
CSVAGQGAHEQYF
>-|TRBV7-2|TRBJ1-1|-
TGTGCCAGCAGCTTGGACTCCTGGAAGACTGAAGCTTTCTTT
CASSLDSWKTEAFF
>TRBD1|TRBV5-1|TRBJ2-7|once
TGCGCCAGCAGCTTGACAGGGGATCACGAGCAGTACTTC
CASSLTGDHEQYF
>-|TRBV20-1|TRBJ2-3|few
TGCAGTGCTAGGAAGGTGGATACGCAGTATTTT
CSARKVDTQYF
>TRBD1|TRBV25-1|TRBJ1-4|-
TGTGCCAGCAGTTCGCCGGGACAGCCAAATGAAAAACTGTTTTTT
CASSSPGQPNEKLFF
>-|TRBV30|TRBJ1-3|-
TGTGCCTGGAGCGGGTCTGGAAACACCATATATTTT
CAWSGSGNTIYF
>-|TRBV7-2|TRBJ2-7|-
TGTGCCAGCAGCCTGAACCCTTACGAGCAGTACTTC
CASSLNPYEQYF
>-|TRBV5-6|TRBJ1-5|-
TGTGCCAGCAGCTTGAAAAGAACTCAGCCCCAGCATTTT
CASSLKRTQPQHF
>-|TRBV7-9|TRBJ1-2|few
TGTGCCAGCAGCAATATGGGAGGGCATGGCTACACCTTC
CASSNMGGHGYTF
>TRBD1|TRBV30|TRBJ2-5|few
TGTGCCTGGAGGATACAGGGGGAGACCCAGTACTTC
CAWRIQGETQYF
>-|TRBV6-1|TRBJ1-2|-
TGTGCCAGCAGCCCAAGCGCAGGGCGCTATGGCTACACCTTC
CASSPSAGRYGYTF
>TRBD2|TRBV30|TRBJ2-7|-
TGTGCCTGGAGTGCCCTGCGGGGGGTGCGGGAGCAGTACTTC
CAWSALRGVREQYF